The 14 T cell receptor beta chains below were found in one sample sequenced in a study of blood T cell repertoires in COVID-19. Libraries were prepared by immunoSEQ multiplex PCR; TCRdb keeps only in-frame clonotypes and omits some of them. In the table there are around 80,000 clones, around 80% of which are singletons. The sequenced sample consisted of peripheral blood. Receptors were obtained from a man aged 50 or older with COVID-19, enrolled during active disease.

As regards this clone: The identical CDR3 is also encoded by other nucleotide sequences in the sample. The genes are TRBV9 and TRBJ1-1; no reliable D call. Germline lookup yields CDR1 SGDLS and CDR2 YYNGEE. This CDR3 is built from 14 residues. V lost 4 bases to trimming and J lost 2 bases, with 12 bases between them. The CDR3 protein is CASSPQVGNTEAFF. As DNA, the CDR3 is TGTGCCAGCAGCCCCCAGGTTGGAAACACTGAAGCTTTCTTT.

The rearrangement uses TRBV10-3 and TRBJ2-4, with a weak D call TRBD1 (6 bases). Germline assignment: CDR1 ENHRY and CDR2 SYGVKD. V was shortened by 10 bases and J by 8 bases, with 21 bases between the two germline ends. The CDR3 sequence is 14 residues long. CDR3 in DNA: TGTGCCACCGCCCCAGAGACAGGCGCGGACATTCAGTACTTC. Protein product: CATAPETGADIQYF.

This chain joins TRBV7-2 and TRBJ2-5; maybe TRBD1 (6 bases). Germline V CDR1 and CDR2: SGHTA, FQGNSA. V was cut by 1 base and J by 2 bases, with 11 bases left in between. The CDR3 covers 15 residues. CDR3 region: CASSLVGAGQETQYF. Here the CDR3 DNA reads TGTGCCAGCAGCTTAGTGGGGGCCGGGCAAGAGACCCAGTACTTC.

V and J are TRBV6-4 and TRBJ2-1; 8 nucleotides line up with TRBD2. The J segment lost 2 bases and the V segment lost 0 bases, leaving 3 bases of the junction unmatched. Germline CDR1 and CDR2: MRHNA and SNTAGT. The CDR3 runs to 16 residues. As DNA, the CDR3 is TGTGCCAGCAGTGACTCGACTAGCGCCACCTACAATGAGCAGTTCTTC. As protein: CASSDSTSATYNEQFF.

The chain links TRBV6-5 to TRBJ1-2; TRBD1 is a possible D gene (6 bases). The CDR3 loop spans 14 amino acids. Trimming took off 6 bases at V and 0 bases at J, with 11 bases between the two ends. Germline loops: CDR1 MNHEY, CDR2 SVGAGI. CDR3 region: CASRDSGANYGYTF. The CDR3 bases are TGTGCCAGCAGGGACAGCGGAGCTAACTATGGCTACACCTTC.

The V call is TRBV7-9, the J call TRBJ2-7; D is undetermined. The CDR3 length is 13 residues. Germline CDR1 and CDR2: SEHNR and FQNEAQ (reference sequence). Trimming took off 7 bases at V and 5 bases at J, with 15 bases between the two ends. The CDR3 sequence: CASTPISINEQYF. The CDR3 DNA is TGTGCCAGCACCCCTATATCTATCAACGAGCAGTACTTC.

Here the CDR3 reads CASSKADAKGETQYF. In DNA, the CDR3 is TGTGCCAGCAGCAAAGCGGACGCAAAGGGGGAGACCCAGTACTTC. The chain uses TRBV21-1 and TRBJ2-5; the DNA was not used to check the table's D call, TRBD1. TRBV21-1 is shown as a pseudogene. The CDR3 is 15 residues long.

This chain joins TRBV2 and TRBJ1-6; 10 nucleotides agree with TRBD1. CDR1 and CDR2 from the germline V gene are SNHLY and FYNNEI. The CDR3 covers 15 residues. The J segment lost 7 bases and the V segment lost 6 bases, leaving 6 bases of the junction unmatched. The DNA for the CDR3 is TGTGCCAGCAGCCCTAGGACAGGGGGAAATTCACCCCTCCACTTT. This translates into CASSPRTGGNSPLHF.

The chain is built from TRBV7-3 and TRBJ2-3; D perhaps matches TRBD2 (6 bases). V was shortened by 0 bases and J by 1 base, with 8 bases between the two germline ends. Per germline, CDR1 SGHTA and CDR2 FQGTGA. This CDR3 has 15 residues. In DNA form, the CDR3 reads TGTGCCAGCAGCTTAACAACGGGGGGCACAGATACGCAGTATTTT. It yields the protein CASSLTTGGTDTQYF.

The chain links TRBV5-6 to TRBJ2-1; D is ambiguous. V gave up 0 bases and J gave up 2 bases, with 9 bases separating them. This CDR3 contains 15 residues. Germline assignment: CDR1 SGHDT and CDR2 YYEEEE. CDR3 in amino acids: CASSLVRLPYNEQFF. As DNA, the CDR3 is TGTGCCAGCAGCTTGGTCAGGCTACCCTACAATGAGCAGTTCTTC. The whole variable domain, filled in from reference TRBV5-6 and TRBJ2-1, reads DAGVTQSPTHLIKTRGQQVTLRCSPKSGHDTVSWYQQALGQGPQFIFQYYEEEERQRGNFPDRFSGHQFPNYSSELNVNALLLGDSALYLCASSLVRLPYNEQFFGPGTRLTVL.

The rearrangement uses TRBV11-2 and TRBJ2-3, with no clear D. Trimming pared 4 bases from V and 2 bases from J, leaving 7 bases between. The CDR3 has 13 amino acids. Germline-derived CDR1 and CDR2 are SGHAT and FQNNGV. This chain's CDR3 is CASSSQLTDTQYF. The CDR3 nucleotides read TGTGCCAGCAGCTCGCAACTCACAGATACGCAGTATTTT.

This chain joins TRBV6-6 and TRBJ2-7, with D maybe TRBD2 (6 bases). Germline CDR1 and CDR2: MNHNY and SVGAGI (reference sequence). The V end lost 5 bases, the J end lost 0 bases, and 23 bases lay between the germline ends. The CDR3 is 18 residues long. In DNA, the CDR3 is TGTGCCAGCAGTCGGTCCGTGTGGAGGGGAGGCCCCTCCTACGAGCAGTACTTC. Amino acid sequence: CASSRSVWRGGPSYEQYF.

This clone was detected once. The CDR3 nucleotides read TGTGCCAGCAGTTCCCATGGCAGGGTGGCATCACCCCTCCACTTT. This encodes CASSSHGRVASPLHF. The rearrangement uses TRBV28 and TRBJ1-6; tentative D call: TRBD1 (5 bases). This CDR3 is built from 15 residues. Germline V gives CDR1 MDHEN, CDR2 SYDVKM. V lost 4 bases to trimming and J lost 10 bases, with 17 bases between them.

The chain couples TRBV5-1 to TRBJ1-2, with TRBD1 matching 8 bases. Germline assignment: CDR1 SGHRS and CDR2 YFSETQ. This CDR3 contains 15 residues. J gave up 0 bases and V 1 base, and 2 bases lay outside the gene matches. In DNA, the CDR3 is TGCGCCAGCAGCTTGACAGGGGGGTCTAACTATGGCTACACCTTC. This gives the protein CASSLTGGSNYGYTF.